This is a list of T cell receptor beta chains from one sample in a study of OX40 agonist ivuxolimab in advanced cancers. Here immunoSEQ multiplex PCR was the method, and the copy in TCRdb shows in-frame clones only, minus some. The sample has around 65,000 clones, about three quarters seen once. Sequencing used CD4+ or CD8+ T cells sorted from blood, obtained in a trial of the OX40 agonist ivuxolimab. All receptors come from an adult with an advanced solid tumor such as melanoma, head and neck, liver or kidney cancer. Both conserved end residues are part of each CDR3. D genes are given only for firm matches. Size tells how often a clone was seen (once, few, many) or the class of an expanded clone, and some rows leave it out.

clone size,V gene,J gene,D gene,CDR3 protein,CDR3 DNA
-,TRBV14,TRBJ2-7,-,CASSRAGGTVVSYEQYF,TGTGCCAGCAGCCGAGCTGGGGGGACAGTTGTCTCCTACGAGCAGTACTTC
-,TRBV9,TRBJ2-1,-,CASSVESLGDFPYNEQFF,TGTGCCAGCAGCGTAGAGTCGTTAGGGGACTTTCCCTACAATGAGCAGTTCTTC
-,TRBV5-1,TRBJ2-6,TRBD2,CASIGEGSGANVLTF,TGCGCCAGCATTGGGGAGGGGTCTGGGGCCAACGTCCTGACTTTC
-,TRBV10-3,TRBJ2-5,TRBD1,CAIRGGQGETQYF,TGTGCCATCAGGGGGGGACAGGGTGAAACCCAGTACTTC
once,TRBV18,TRBJ1-1,-,CASSPSRGFEAFF,TGTGCCAGCTCACCATCTAGAGGTTTTGAAGCTTTCTTT
-,TRBV20-1,TRBJ1-1,-,CSASLRGEAFF,TGCAGTGCTAGCTTGCGGGGTGAAGCTTTCTTT
-,TRBV11-2,TRBJ2-7,-,CASSWDGGSRGEQYF,TGTGCCAGCAGCTGGGACGGCGGATCTCGCGGCGAGCAGTACTTC
-,TRBV30,TRBJ1-2,TRBD1,CAWREYGTDYGYTF,TGTGCCTGGAGAGAATATGGGACAGACTATGGCTACACCTTC
-,TRBV6-1,TRBJ2-3,-,CASSLQELPTDTQYF,TGTGCCAGCAGTCTGCAGGAGTTGCCCACAGATACGCAGTATTTT
-,TRBV7-8,TRBJ1-5,-,CASSLIQGPQPQHF,TGTGCCAGCAGCCTGATACAGGGTCCTCAGCCCCAGCATTTT
-,TRBV9,TRBJ1-1,-,CASSSGSWGTEAFF,TGTGCCAGCAGCTCAGGGAGTTGGGGGACTGAAGCTTTCTTT
-,TRBV14,TRBJ2-5,TRBD2,CASSGGGPVRRAETQYF,TGTGCCAGCAGTGGGGGAGGGCCGGTAAGGCGCGCGGAGACCCAGTACTTC
-,TRBV2,TRBJ1-4,-,CASSESMGRGEKLFF,TGTGCCAGCAGTGAAAGTATGGGGCGTGGTGAAAAACTGTTTTTT
-,TRBV30,TRBJ2-1,TRBD2,CAWSREGVEQFF,TGTGCCTGGAGTCGGGAGGGGGTAGAGCAGTTCTTC
-,TRBV28,TRBJ2-2,TRBD1,CASSSQSTRTGSGELFF,TGTGCCAGCAGTTCACAATCAACGAGGACAGGCTCCGGGGAGCTGTTTTTT
-,TRBV5-1,TRBJ2-1,TRBD2,CASSLFSGSSYNEQFF,TGCGCCAGCAGCCTATTTAGCGGGAGCTCCTACAATGAGCAGTTCTTC
-,TRBV10-3,TRBJ1-2,TRBD1,CAISGTGTGGAGNYGYTF,TGTGCCATCAGTGGTACCGGGACAGGGGGCGCAGGGAACTATGGCTACACCTTC
-,TRBV18,TRBJ1-5,TRBD1,CASSPGQGDQPQHF,TGTGCCAGCTCACCGGGACAGGGCGATCAGCCCCAGCATTTT
-,TRBV15,TRBJ1-1,TRBD1,CATSRGQGMNTEAFF,TGTGCCACCAGCAGGGGACAGGGCATGAACACTGAAGCTTTCTTT
once,TRBV30,TRBJ2-1,TRBD1,CAWSDRGQEQFF,TGTGCCTGGAGTGACAGGGGACAGGAGCAGTTCTTC